What follows are 22 T cell receptor beta chains derived from one specimen sequenced in a study of cytomegalovirus exposure and HLA in healthy donors. The table came from immunoSEQ multiplex PCR; TCRdb's copy has only in-frame clones and leaves some out. The sample records around 63,000 clones, 70% to 90% being singletons. The specimen sequenced was PBMCs. The receptor source for this set is a woman under 30 in good health and CMV-seronegative.

This chain links TRBV6-5 with TRBJ2-7, with D perhaps TRBD1 (5 bases). The germline V and J ends were trimmed by 0 bases and 4 bases, with 13 bases remaining between them. The CDR3 is made up of 15 amino acids. Germline-derived CDR1 and CDR2 are MNHEY and SVGAGI. CDR3 in DNA: TGTGCCAGCAGTTACTCGAACTTAGGGGTGTACGAGCAGTACTTC. Residues: CASSYSNLGVYEQYF.

The chain links TRBV28 to TRBJ1-1; D is possibly TRBD1 (5 bases). V lost 7 bases, J lost 1 base, and 7 bases lay in between. CDR3 length equals 12 residues. The germline gives CDR1 MDHEN, CDR2 SYDVKM. This chain's CDR3 is CASIRGNTEAFF. DNA of the CDR3: TGTGCCAGCATAAGGGGGAACACTGAAGCTTTCTTT.

The chain recombines TRBV27 with TRBJ2-7; 9 bases are shared with TRBD1. The CDR3 covers 15 residues. Germline V gene data show CDR1 as MNHEY and CDR2 as SMNVEV (reference sequence). After removal of 1 base from V and 7 bases from J, the junction contained 8 bases not matched to a gene. CDR3 sequence: CASSLLGTGWDEQYF. The CDR3 DNA reads as TGTGCCAGCAGTTTATTGGGGACAGGGTGGGATGAGCAGTACTTC.

This clone was detected only a few times. The chain carries TRBV19 and TRBJ1-4; 8 bases fit TRBD1. The CDR3 covers 13 residues. The germline V gene encodes CDR1 LNHDA and CDR2 SQIVND (reference sequence). V was pared by 9 bases and J by 8 bases, with 8 bases of the junction left unmatched. DNA of the CDR3: TGTGCCAGCAGACAGGGGAGCACGGAAAAACTGTTTTTT. Its translation is CASRQGSTEKLFF.

The chain employs TRBV2 and TRBJ1-4, with D possibly being TRBD1 (6 bases). The CDR3 consists of 13 residues. Germline-derived CDR1 and CDR2 are SNHLY and FYNNEI. Trimming pared 3 bases from V and 11 bases from J, leaving 13 bases between. The CDR3 DNA reads as TGTGCCAGCAGTGAGGGAGGGGGGTACAAACTGTTTTTT. Amino acids: CASSEGGGYKLFF.

The chain links TRBV19 to TRBJ1-5; D is possibly TRBD1 (5 bases). Trimming left V 1 base short and J 6 bases short, with 7 bases between. CDR3 length: 13 amino acids. CDR1 and CDR2 from the germline V gene are LNHDA and SQIVND (reference sequence). The CDR3 reads CASSIGRVQPQHF. CDR3 DNA sequence: TGTGCCAGTAGTATAGGCAGGGTTCAGCCCCAGCATTTT.

The CDR3 DNA reads as TGTGCCAGCAGCCAATCCGAGGGTTCCGGCTACACCTTC. As protein: CASSQSEGSGYTF. This chain joins TRBV4-2 and TRBJ1-2; D ambiguous. The germline gives CDR1 LGHNA, CDR2 YNFKEQ. This CDR3 is built from 13 residues. Trimming shortened V by 2 bases and J by 8 bases, and 12 bases separated the two germline ends.

The chain employs TRBV15 and TRBJ2-2, with a possible D match to TRBD2 (6 bases). This CDR3 has 15 amino acids. Trimming cost V 3 bases and J 7 bases, with 15 bases left between them. The germline V gene has CDR1 LNHNV and CDR2 YYDKDF (reference sequence). The CDR3 sequence: CATSRGLGLFGELFF. The CDR3 DNA reads as TGTGCCACCAGCAGGGGGCTTGGACTATTCGGGGAGCTGTTTTTT.

The V and J genes are TRBV30 and TRBJ1-1, with D possibly being TRBD1 (6 bases). V was shortened by 3 bases and J by 3 bases, with 11 bases between the two germline ends. The CDR3 is 13 residues long. Germline V gene sequence: CDR1 GTSNPN, CDR2 SVGIG (reference sequence). DNA of the CDR3: TGTGCCTGGAGCGCACAGGGCCACACTGAAGCTTTCTTT. Its translation: CAWSAQGHTEAFF.

This clone has more than one count but fewer than ten. The genes are TRBV6-5 and TRBJ2-7, with a weak D call TRBD2 (6 bases). V was shortened by 2 bases and J by 7 bases, with 12 bases between the two germline ends. The CDR3 runs to 13 residues. CDR1 is MNHEY and CDR2 is SVGAGI in the germline V gene. The CDR3 nucleotides are TGTGCCAGCAGTTACGTTGGAGGGAGGGAGCAGTACTTC. Translated: CASSYVGGREQYF.

The genes are TRBV6-1 and TRBJ2-2; no reliable D call. This CDR3 is 14 amino acids long. Germline loops: CDR1 MNHNS, CDR2 SASEGT. V lost 5 bases to trimming and J lost 1 base, with 8 bases between them. The CDR3 spells CASSNGQNTGELFF. The CDR3 nucleotides read TGTGCCAGCAGTAATGGGCAGAACACCGGGGAGCTGTTTTTT.

This chain connects TRBV6-5 to TRBJ2-2; D remains unclear. The germline V and J ends were trimmed by 2 bases and 5 bases, with 6 bases remaining between them. CDR3 length equals 13 residues. The germline CDR1 and CDR2 sequences are MNHEY and SVGAGI. As DNA, the CDR3 is TGTGCCAGCAGTTACCGGGTAACCGGGGAGCTGTTTTTT. Its protein product is CASSYRVTGELFF.

The genes are TRBV4-2 and TRBJ2-3; 11 bases match TRBD2. The junction had 14 bases not matched to a gene; V was cut back by 4 bases and J by 5 bases. This CDR3 is built from 18 residues. CDR1 is LGHNA, CDR2 YNFKEQ, per germline. The CDR3 region has the DNA TGTGCCAGCAGCCGAGAGCTCGTAGCGGGAGGGCCGGGAGATACGCAGTATTTT. Its protein product is CASSRELVAGGPGDTQYF.

J is TRBJ1-1 and V is TRBV27; D remains ambiguous. Germline CDR1 MNHEY, CDR2 SMNVEV (reference sequence). The germline V and J ends were trimmed by 2 bases and 4 bases, with 8 bases remaining between them. This CDR3 has 13 amino acids. In DNA, the CDR3 is TGTGCCAGCAGTTTACGGGATGGCACTGAAGCTTTCTTT. Its translation is CASSLRDGTEAFF.

Turning to this clone: Other DNA sequences from this sample encode an identical CDR3 as well. V is TRBV27 and J is TRBJ2-7, with a tentative D call TRBD2 (5 bases). Trimming took off 6 bases at V and 4 bases at J, with 10 bases between the two ends. The CDR3 runs to 12 residues. Germline V CDR1 and CDR2: MNHEY, SMNVEV (reference sequence). The chain's CDR3 is CASSPGSYEQYF. The CDR3 DNA reads as TGTGCCAGCAGCCCGGGGAGTTACGAGCAGTACTTC.

The gene calls are TRBV5-4 and TRBJ2-7; 11 bases fit TRBD1. Germline loops: CDR1 SGHNT, CDR2 YYREEE (reference sequence). V was clipped by 4 bases and J by 7 bases; unmatched bases: 7. The CDR3 length is 14 residues. CDR3 residues: CASSPGTGGQEQYF. CDR3 DNA sequence: TGTGCCAGCAGCCCCGGGACAGGGGGTCAAGAGCAGTACTTC.

This chain joins TRBV28 and TRBJ2-1, with a tentative D call TRBD1 (6 bases). The CDR3 runs 15 residues. Germline V gene sequence: CDR1 MDHEN, CDR2 SYDVKM. The V gene lost 6 bases and the J gene lost 4 bases, with 16 bases spanning the gap. CDR3 in DNA: TGTGCCAGCAGCACCTACAGGGAGAATTACAATGAGCAGTTCTTC. Encoded protein: CASSTYRENYNEQFF.

This chain links TRBV5-1 with TRBJ1-6; 7 bases are shared with TRBD1. J gave up 6 bases and V 2 bases, and 11 bases lay outside the gene matches. The germline CDR1 and CDR2 sequences are SGHRS and YFSETQ. CDR3 length equals 17 residues. The CDR3 sequence: CASSLTPGTDINSPLHF. In nucleotides, the CDR3 is TGCGCCAGCAGCTTAACACCCGGGACAGATATTAATTCACCCCTCCACTTT.

The chain joins TRBV5-4 to TRBJ2-3; 10 bases are a match to TRBD2. Germline CDR1 is SGHNT and CDR2 is YYREEE (reference sequence). J was trimmed by 3 bases and V by 1 base; bases with no gene match: 5. CDR3 size: 16 residues. CDR3: CASSLPSGSNTDTQYF. In nucleotides, the CDR3 is TGTGCCAGCAGCTTGCCTAGCGGGAGCAATACAGATACGCAGTATTTT.

V usage is TRBV15 and J usage is TRBJ1-2; no definite D call. Germline CDR1 LNHNV, CDR2 YYDKDF (reference sequence). The CDR3 is made up of 13 amino acids. With 0 bases removed from V and 7 bases from J, the gap between germline ends came to 9 bases. CDR3 residues: CATSRDGRAGYTF. DNA of the CDR3: TGTGCCACCAGCAGAGATGGGAGGGCTGGCTACACCTTC.

The rearrangement uses TRBV6-1 and TRBJ1-6; D unresolved. Germline CDR1 reads MNHNS; CDR2 reads SASEGT. The CDR3 runs 17 residues. The V gene lost 0 bases and the J gene lost 7 bases, with 16 bases spanning the gap. The CDR3 region has the DNA TGTGCCAGCAGTGAAGCGCTTCCGGGAAGGCTAAATTCACCCCTCCACTTT. Its translation: CASSEALPGRLNSPLHF.

The chain carries TRBV5-4 and TRBJ2-5; 8 bases align to TRBD2. The CDR3 is 15 residues long. V lost 2 bases to trimming and J lost 3 bases; unmatched junction nucleotides: 6. Germline CDR1 and CDR2: SGHNT and YYREEE (reference sequence). The DNA for the CDR3 is TGTGCCAGCAGCTTCGGGGGGGCCTCGGAAGAGACCCAGTACTTC. Its protein is CASSFGGASEETQYF.